Included here is one T cell receptor (beta chain) sequence, with context. Antigen unknown. The data originate from a study of cytomegalovirus exposure and HLA in healthy donors. V lost 1 base, J lost 4 bases, and 16 bases lay in between. CDR3 size: 16 residues. Germline CDR1 reads MNHEY; CDR2 reads SMNVEV (reference sequence). Though nominally healthy at sampling, donors likely had unrecorded immune exposures. PCR amplification relied on 60 Vbeta primers (plus 13 Jbeta primers). Generated by immunoSEQ multiplex PCR, the TCRdb table keeps only in-frame clones and is missing some. The table has fewer than 150,000 clones, roughly 80% seen once. Study outcomes and limitations: The study carried out a later analysis of TCR beta sequences. It associated about 15,000 of them with specific HLA alleles at a false discovery rate of 0.05. Some V segments, TRBV6-2 and TRBV6-3 among them, were indistinguishable and were therefore excluded.

This clonotype originated in a man aged 35 to 55 in good health and CMV-seropositive. The V gene is TRBV27, the J gene TRBJ2-5; TRBD1 is a possible D gene (6 bases). Material for sequencing was PBMCs. This CDR3 is CASSLFPGVVSETQYF. In nucleotides, the CDR3 is TGTGCCAGCAGTTTATTCCCAGGGGTTGTATCAGAGACCCAGTACTTC.